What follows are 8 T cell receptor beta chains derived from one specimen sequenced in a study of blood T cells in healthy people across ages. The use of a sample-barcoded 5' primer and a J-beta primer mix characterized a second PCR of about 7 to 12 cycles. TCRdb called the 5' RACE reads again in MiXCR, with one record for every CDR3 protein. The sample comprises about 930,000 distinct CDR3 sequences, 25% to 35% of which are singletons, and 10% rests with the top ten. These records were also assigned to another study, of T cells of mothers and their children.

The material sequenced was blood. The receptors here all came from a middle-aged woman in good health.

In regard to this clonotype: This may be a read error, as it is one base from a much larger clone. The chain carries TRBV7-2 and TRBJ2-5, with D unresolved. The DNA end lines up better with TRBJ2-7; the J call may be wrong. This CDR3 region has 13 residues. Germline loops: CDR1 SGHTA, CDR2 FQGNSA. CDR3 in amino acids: CASSYGRANEQYF. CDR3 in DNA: TGTGCCAGCAGCTACGGCCGCGCAAACGAGCAGTACTTC.

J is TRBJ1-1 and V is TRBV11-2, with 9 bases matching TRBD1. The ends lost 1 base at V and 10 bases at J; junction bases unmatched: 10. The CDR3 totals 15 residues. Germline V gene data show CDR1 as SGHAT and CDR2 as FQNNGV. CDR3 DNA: TGTGCCAGCAGCTTAGGACTGACCGGACAGGGGCCAGCTTTCTTT. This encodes CASSLGLTGQGPAFF.

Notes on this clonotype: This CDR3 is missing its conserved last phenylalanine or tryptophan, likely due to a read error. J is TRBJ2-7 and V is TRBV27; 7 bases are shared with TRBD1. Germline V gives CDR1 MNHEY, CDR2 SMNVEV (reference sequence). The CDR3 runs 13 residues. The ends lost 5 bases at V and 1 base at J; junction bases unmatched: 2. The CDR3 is CASSRDSSYEQYL. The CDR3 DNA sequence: TGTGCCAGCAGTAGGGACAGTTCCTACGAGCAGTACCTC.

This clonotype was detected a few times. CDR3 nucleotides: TGTGCCAGCAGTGAGGTCGGGGCCCTTCCCTACAATGAGCAGTTCTTC. Translated: CASSEVGALPYNEQFF. The chain recombines TRBV6-1 with TRBJ2-1, with D possibly being TRBD1 or TRBD2 (5 bases each). V was cut by 3 bases and J by 2 bases, with 14 bases left in between. CDR1 and CDR2 from the germline V gene are MNHNS and SASEGT. The CDR3 is 16 amino acids.

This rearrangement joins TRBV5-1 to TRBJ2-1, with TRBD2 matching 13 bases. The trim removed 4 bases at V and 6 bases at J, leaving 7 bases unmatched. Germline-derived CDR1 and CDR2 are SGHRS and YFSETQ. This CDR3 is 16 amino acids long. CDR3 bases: TGCGCCAGCAGCAGACCGACTAGCGGGGGGACCAATGAGCAGTTCTTC. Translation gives CASSRPTSGGTNEQFF.

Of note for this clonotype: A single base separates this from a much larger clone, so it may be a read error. CDR3 amino acids: CASSLNSGVSGCDTQYF. The CDR3 region has the DNA TGCGCCAGCAGCTTAAACAGCGGGGTGTCGGGCTGCGATACGCAGTATTTT. The J gene is TRBJ2-3, the V gene TRBV5-1; 7 bases are shared with TRBD2. V shed 2 bases, J shed 6 bases, and the junction held 15 bases outside the gene matches. Germline loops: CDR1 SGHRS, CDR2 YFSETQ. The CDR3 runs to 17 residues.

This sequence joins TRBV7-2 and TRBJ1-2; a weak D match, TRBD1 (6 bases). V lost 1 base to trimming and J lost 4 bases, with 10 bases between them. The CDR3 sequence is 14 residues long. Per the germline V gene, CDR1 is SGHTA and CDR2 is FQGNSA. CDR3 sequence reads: CASSLGGQLYGYTF. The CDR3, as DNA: TGTGCCAGCAGCTTAGGCGGACAGCTCTATGGCTACACCTTC.

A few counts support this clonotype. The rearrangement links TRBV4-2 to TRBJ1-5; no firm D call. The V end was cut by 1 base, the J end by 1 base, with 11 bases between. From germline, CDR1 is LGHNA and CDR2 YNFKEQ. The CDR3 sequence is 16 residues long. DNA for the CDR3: TGTGCCAGCAGCCAAGGGGGAAGTGGAAGCAATCAGCCCCAGCATTTT. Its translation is CASSQGGSGSNQPQHF.